This TCR beta chain was identified during a study of cytomegalovirus exposure and HLA in healthy donors. The study, taken as a whole, reports: The sole available immune exposure information was CMV serostatus.

The donors comprised healthy bone marrow donors. The CDR3 has 15 amino acids. Germline CDR1 LNHDA, CDR2 SQIVND (reference sequence). The V and J ends lost 5 bases and 2 bases respectively, with 15 bases between them. Note on this clone: No antigen is known for it.

The PCR employed 60 Vbeta primers together with 13 Jbeta primers. Produced via immunoSEQ multiplex PCR; TCRdb's table is partial and in-frame only. Seen here are about 71,000 clones, 65% to 70% observed once, and the top ten hold less than 8.5%. The V call is TRBV19, the J call TRBJ1-2; a possible D gene is TRBD1 (5 bases). The material sequenced was PBMCs. This clonotype was obtained from a man aged 35 to 55 in good health and CMV-seropositive. The CDR3 is CASSVGLQANYGYTF. DNA of the CDR3: TGTGCCAGTAGTGTGGGACTCCAAGCCAACTATGGCTACACCTTC.